The clone carrying this TCR beta chain occurred once. Its antigen is still unknown. The sample originates from a study of type 1 and type 2 diabetes patients. Study background: T cells were magnetically sorted from PBMCs as CD4+ or CD8+ subsets. Across the study, about 18,000,000 paired-end reads were produced.

Study conclusions and caveats: With limited T2D and control samples, some T1D-only expanded clones may not be T1D-specific.

Amplification started from genomic DNA. The TCR beta CDR3 region was amplified using 30 forward and 13 reverse primers. TCRdb re-called the multiplex PCR reads through MiXCR, storing one row per CDR3 protein. Of more than 250,000 distinct CDR3 sequences listed, approximately 50% are singletons. The CDR3 runs 13 residues. The ends were cut back, 6 bases at V and 1 base at J, with 9 bases in the middle. In germline, CDR1 is SGHTA, CDR2 FQGNSA. The chain links TRBV7-2 to TRBJ1-2; D unresolved. The TCR was taken from a man aged 18 to 35 with type 2 diabetes. Sequencing was done on a sample of peripheral blood mononuclear cells (PBMCs). For the CDR3, the DNA is TGTGCCAGCAGTGGTCGGATTAACTATGGCTACACCTTC. It encodes CASSGRINYGYTF.